These 17 T cell receptor beta chains share one sample of origin, sequenced in a study of control samples from healthy donors and cancer patients. Sequencing was performed with immunoSEQ multiplex PCR; in TCRdb, only in-frame clones are kept and a portion is missing. This table has about 120,000 clones, 75% to 90% appearing once. Sequences were obtained from PBMCs. The receptors were sampled from a woman in her forties or fifties with colorectal cancer.

This clone was found a few times. The V call is TRBV6-1, the J call TRBJ2-7; D unclear. Germline V CDR1 and CDR2: MNHNS, SASEGT. Trimming took off 3 bases at V and 4 bases at J, with 10 bases between the two ends. The CDR3 totals 13 residues. The DNA for the CDR3 is TGTGCCAGCAGTGAGTCTGGCAGTTACGAGCAGTACTTC. It specifies CASSESGSYEQYF.

The chain employs TRBV6-1 and TRBJ1-4; D uncertain. V lost 1 base, J lost 3 bases, and 9 bases lay in between. This CDR3 spans 15 amino acids. CDR1 MNHNS and CDR2 SASEGT come from the germline V gene. DNA for the CDR3: TGTGCCAGCAGTGAAGAGGTTACACCTAATGAAAAACTGTTTTTT. Translating it yields CASSEEVTPNEKLFF.

CDR3 coding DNA: TGTGCCAGCAGTCAGCGGGACTACACAGATACGCAGTATTTT. Protein sequence: CASSQRDYTDTQYF. V and J are TRBV2 and TRBJ2-3, with 7 bases that match TRBD2. After removal of 5 bases from V and 2 bases from J, the junction contained 4 bases not matched to a gene. The germline gives CDR1 SNHLY, CDR2 FYNNEI. The CDR3 loop spans 14 amino acids.

This clone appeared a single time. The chain is built from TRBV5-1 and TRBJ2-7; tentative D call: TRBD2 (6 bases). From germline, CDR1 is SGHRS and CDR2 YFSETQ. The CDR3 runs to 13 residues. Deletions cut 5 bases from V and 2 bases from J, with 11 bases between. The CDR3 protein is CASRLGGTYEQYF. As DNA, the CDR3 is TGCGCCAGCAGACTGGGGGGAACCTACGAGCAGTACTTC. The whole variable domain, remainder taken from reference TRBV5-1 and TRBJ2-7, is KAGVTQTPRYLIKTRGQQVTLSCSPISGHRSVSWYQQTPGQGLQFLFEYFSETQRNKGNFPGRFSGRQFSNSRSEMNVSTLELGDSALYLCASRLGGTYEQYFGPGTRLTVT.

This sequence joins TRBV18 and TRBJ2-2; possibly TRBD1 or TRBD2 for D (5 bases each). Per germline, CDR1 KGHSH and CDR2 LQKENI. The CDR3 totals 14 residues. V dropped 0 bases and J dropped 6 bases, with 8 bases sitting between them. CDR3 nucleotides: TGTGCCAGCTCACCACCGGGGGTCCCCGGGGAGCTGTTTTTT. This sequence encodes CASSPPGVPGELFF.

This clone was found a few times. DNA for the CDR3: TGTGCCAGCAGTTTCCTCGGGGATCCCCTCCACTTT. As protein: CASSFLGDPLHF. The gene calls are TRBV28 and TRBJ1-6; no clear D gene. CDR1 is MDHEN, CDR2 SYDVKM, per germline. The CDR3 spans 12 residues. V lost 3 bases to trimming and J lost 13 bases, with 10 bases between them.

The gene calls are TRBV24-1 and TRBJ2-1, with D uncertain. From germline, CDR1 is KGHDR and CDR2 SFDVKD. V was shortened by 4 bases and J by 8 bases, with 14 bases between the two germline ends. This CDR3 contains 14 residues. The CDR3 region is CATSDPDPLDEQFF. For the CDR3, the DNA is TGTGCCACCAGTGACCCGGACCCCCTCGATGAGCAGTTCTTC.

This clone is a singleton in its sample. The chain employs TRBV7-9 and TRBJ1-1; tentatively, D is TRBD1 (6 bases). The germline V and J ends were trimmed by 5 bases and 2 bases, with 15 bases remaining between them. From germline, CDR1 is SEHNR and CDR2 FQNEAQ (reference sequence). The CDR3 length is 15 residues. For the CDR3, the DNA is TGTGCCAGCAGCCATAAAAAGGGGGGAAACACTGAAGCTTTCTTT. As protein: CASSHKKGGNTEAFF.

The rearrangement links TRBV5-1 to TRBJ1-3; a weak D match, TRBD1 (5 bases). This CDR3 is 16 amino acids long. Per germline, CDR1 SGHRS and CDR2 YFSETQ. The V end was cut by 5 bases, the J end by 0 bases, with 15 bases between. CDR3 protein: CASRIGTPSSGNTIYF. The CDR3 coding sequence is TGCGCCAGCAGGATCGGGACGCCGAGCTCTGGAAACACCATATATTTT.

This chain uses TRBV6-5 with TRBJ2-3, with 7 positions matching TRBD1. The germline gives CDR1 MNHEY, CDR2 SVGAGI. The CDR3 is 14 residues long. V shed 10 bases and J 3 bases; nucleotides not matched to a gene: 10. CDR3 DNA: TGTGCCACAACCACAGGGGAAGTTACAGATACGCAGTATTTT. Its translation is CATTTGEVTDTQYF.

This clone has only one observation. The CDR3 sequence is CASSAVSDVGYTF. As DNA, the CDR3 is TGTGCCAGCAGTGCAGTGTCGGATGTCGGCTACACCTTC. The rearrangement joins TRBV2 to TRBJ1-2; D gene unclear. Germline CDR1 is SNHLY and CDR2 is FYNNEI. Trimming removed 4 bases at V and 8 bases at J, with 14 bases between. This CDR3 comprises 13 residues.

The chain uses TRBV15 and TRBJ2-7; perhaps TRBD1 as D (7 bases). The CDR3 has 15 amino acids. Looked up from germline, CDR1 is LNHNV and CDR2 is YYDKDF (reference sequence). The germline V and J ends were trimmed by 0 bases and 4 bases, with 13 bases remaining between them. CDR3 region: CATSRDQGGMYEQYF. CDR3 nucleotides: TGTGCCACCAGCAGAGATCAGGGGGGCATGTACGAGCAGTACTTC.

This clone showed up just once. The chain recombines TRBV11-2 with TRBJ2-7; 8 nucleotides align to TRBD1. Germline CDR1 reads SGHAT; CDR2 reads FQNNGV. The trim removed 5 bases at V and 2 bases at J, leaving 14 bases unmatched. This CDR3 is built from 17 residues. The chain's CDR3 is CASSMKSPDRGPYEQYF. CDR3 bases: TGTGCCAGCAGCATGAAGTCCCCTGACAGGGGTCCCTACGAGCAGTACTTC.

The rearrangement joins TRBV30 to TRBJ1-5; maybe TRBD1 (5 bases). There are 14 residues in the CDR3. V was cut by 0 bases and J by 4 bases, with 10 bases left in between. Germline V gives CDR1 GTSNPN, CDR2 SVGIG (reference sequence). The DNA for the CDR3 is TGTGCCTGGAGTGTATTTGACAGAAATCAGCCCCAGCATTTT. Translation: CAWSVFDRNQPQHF.

This rearrangement joins TRBV27 to TRBJ1-3, with a tentative D call TRBD1 (5 bases). Germline values: CDR1 MNHEY, CDR2 SMNVEV (reference sequence). Trimming pared 2 bases from V and 0 bases from J, leaving 8 bases between. The CDR3 contains 15 residues. CDR3 coding DNA: TGTGCCAGCAGTTTAAGGGGAGACTCTGGAAACACCATATATTTT. Protein sequence: CASSLRGDSGNTIYF.

CDR3: CASDGRDTNSPLHF. DNA for the CDR3: TGTGCCAGCGACGGCCGGGACACCAATTCACCCCTCCACTTT. The chain combines TRBV19 with TRBJ1-6; D possibly corresponds to TRBD1 (6 bases). With 9 bases removed from V and 7 bases from J, the gap between germline ends came to 16 bases. The CDR3 spans 14 residues. Germline CDR1 LNHDA, CDR2 SQIVND (reference sequence).

The chain recombines TRBV29-1 with TRBJ1-1, with D possibly being TRBD1 (6 bases). From germline, CDR1 is SQVTM and CDR2 ANQGSEA. With 6 bases removed from V and 0 bases from J, the gap between germline ends came to 11 bases. The CDR3 is made up of 13 amino acids. The CDR3 reads CSVGTGLNTEAFF. CDR3 nucleotides: TGCAGCGTGGGAACAGGGTTGAACACTGAAGCTTTCTTT.